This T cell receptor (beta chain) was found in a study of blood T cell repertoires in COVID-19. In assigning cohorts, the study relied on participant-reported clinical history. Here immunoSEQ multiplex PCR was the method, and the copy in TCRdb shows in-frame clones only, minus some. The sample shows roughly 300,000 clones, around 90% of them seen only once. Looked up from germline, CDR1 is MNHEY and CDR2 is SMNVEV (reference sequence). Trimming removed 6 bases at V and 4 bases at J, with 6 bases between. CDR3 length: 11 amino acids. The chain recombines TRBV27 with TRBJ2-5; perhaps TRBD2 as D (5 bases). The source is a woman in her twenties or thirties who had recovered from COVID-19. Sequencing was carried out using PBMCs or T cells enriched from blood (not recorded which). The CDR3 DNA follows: TGTGCCAGCAGCCGGGGAGAGACCCAGTACTTC. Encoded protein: CASSRGETQYF.